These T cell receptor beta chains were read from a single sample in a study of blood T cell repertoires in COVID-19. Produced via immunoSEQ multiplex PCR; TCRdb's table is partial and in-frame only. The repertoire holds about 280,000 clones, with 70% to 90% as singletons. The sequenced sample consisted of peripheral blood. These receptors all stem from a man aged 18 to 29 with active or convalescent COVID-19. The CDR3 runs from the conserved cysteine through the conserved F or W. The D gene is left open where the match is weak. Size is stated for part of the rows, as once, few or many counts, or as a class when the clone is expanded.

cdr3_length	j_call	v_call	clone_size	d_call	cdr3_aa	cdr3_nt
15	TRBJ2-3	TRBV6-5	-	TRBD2	CASSRLRGGVSTQYF	TGTGCCAGCAGTCGGTTGCGGGGGGGAGTTAGTACGCAGTATTTT
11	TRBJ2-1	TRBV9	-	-	CASSVGAEQFF	TGTGCCAGCAGCGTAGGGGCGGAGCAGTTCTTC
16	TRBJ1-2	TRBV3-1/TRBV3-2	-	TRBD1	CASSPPGTGVLNGYTF	TGTGCCAGCAGCCCACCCGGGACAGGGGTGCTAAATGGCTACACCTTC
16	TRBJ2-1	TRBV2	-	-	CASRNKQGWPYNEQFF	TGTGCCAGCAGAAACAAACAGGGTTGGCCCTACAATGAGCAGTTCTTC
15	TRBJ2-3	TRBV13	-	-	CASSRSGGTTDTQYF	TGTGCCAGCAGCCGCAGTGGGGGGACCACAGATACGCAGTATTTT
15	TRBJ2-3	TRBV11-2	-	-	CASSSAGVTTDTQYF	TGTGCCAGCAGCTCCGCCGGGGTGACTACAGATACGCAGTATTTT
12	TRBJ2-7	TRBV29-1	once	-	CSVDVGGYEQYF	TGCAGCGTTGATGTGGGGGGTTACGAGCAGTACTTC
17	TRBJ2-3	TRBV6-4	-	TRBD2	CASSDGSSGGSTDTQYF	TGTGCCAGCAGTGACGGGTCTAGCGGGGGGAGCACAGATACGCAGTATTTT
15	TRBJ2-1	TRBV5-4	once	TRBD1	CASQPRQGLYNEQFF	TGTGCCAGTCAACCAAGACAGGGATTGTACAATGAGCAGTTCTTC
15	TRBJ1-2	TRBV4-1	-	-	CASSQDRSGSRGYTF	TGCGCCAGCAGCCAAGATAGATCCGGGTCTCGGGGCTACACCTTC
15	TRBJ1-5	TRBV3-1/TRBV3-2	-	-	CASSQEGRRDQPQHF	TGTGCCAGCAGCCAAGAAGGACGCAGGGATCAGCCCCAGCATTTT
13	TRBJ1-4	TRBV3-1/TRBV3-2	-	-	CASRQGFNEKLFF	TGTGCCAGCAGGCAGGGGTTTAATGAAAAACTGTTTTTT
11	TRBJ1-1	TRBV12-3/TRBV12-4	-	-	CATTQGTEAFF	TGTGCCACCACGCAGGGCACTGAAGCTTTCTTT
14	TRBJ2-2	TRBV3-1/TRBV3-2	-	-	CASSQDRVSGELFF	TGTGCCAGCAGCCAAGATCGGGTTAGCGGGGAGCTGTTTTTT
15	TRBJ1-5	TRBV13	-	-	CASSLRGFGNQPQHF	TGTGCCAGCAGCTTACGGGGATTTGGCAATCAGCCCCAGCATTTT
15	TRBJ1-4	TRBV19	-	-	CASRHRHATNEKLFF	TGTGCCAGTAGGCACAGACATGCAACTAATGAAAAACTGTTTTTT
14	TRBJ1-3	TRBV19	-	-	CASSIPTGRNTIYF	TGTGCCAGTAGTATCCCGACAGGTCGAAACACCATATATTTT
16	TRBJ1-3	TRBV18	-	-	CASSQSGKKAGNTIYF	TGTGCCAGCTCACAATCAGGGAAAAAGGCTGGAAACACCATATATTTT
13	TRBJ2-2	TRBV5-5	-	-	CASSLFQSPELFF	TGTGCCAGCAGCTTGTTCCAATCCCCGGAGCTGTTTTTT
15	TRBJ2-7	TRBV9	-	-	CASSPQPSPRYEQYF	TGTGCCAGCAGCCCTCAACCTTCTCCGCGCTACGAGCAGTACTTC
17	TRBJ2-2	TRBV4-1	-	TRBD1	CASSRGDGTENTGELFF	TGCGCCAGCAGCCGCGGAGACGGGACAGAGAACACCGGGGAGCTGTTTTTT
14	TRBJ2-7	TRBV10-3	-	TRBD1	CAISLRDRDSEQYF	TGTGCCATCAGCCTCCGGGACAGGGACTCCGAGCAGTACTTC